This T cell receptor beta chain was documented in a study of blood T cells in healthy people across ages (dated by TCRdb to the mid-2010s). Context from the whole study: In model experiments, template switching captured about one uniquely barcoded TCR beta cDNA molecule for every two T cells. Donors were grouped into four age groups: young (average approximately 16 years), middle-aged (less than 40), aged (around 60) and long-lived (82). Using the same blood draw, the study looked at two additional independent replicas of 1 million unique cDNA reads for two donors, one aged 18 to 30 and the other aged 80 or older. To avoid experimental bias, donors of different ages were distributed randomly across sequencing lanes. Age-related changes in TCR beta repertoire diversity were measured in the study by deep sequencing normalized with unique cDNA molecular identifiers.

CDR1 and CDR2, per the germline V gene (reference sequence), are SEHNR and FQNEAQ. There are 17 amino acids in the CDR3, from cysteine to phenylalanine inclusive. Only CDR3 DNA remains: 51 bases, in frame from the first base. The study at large found these results: Because profiling used bulk unsorted PBMCs, naive and antigen-experienced compartments could not be compared conclusively. Estimates of total diversity based on one million sequenced T cells were regarded as lower bounds and as underestimates. The percentage of naive T cells measured by flow cytometry correlated strongly with observed TCR beta diversity. Observed TCR beta diversity per million T cells fell roughly linearly with age, and a significant reduction was already apparent by age around 36. Compared with the aged group, the long-lived group had more naive CD4+ T cells, fewer expanded clones and increased TCR diversity, suggesting age selection. Because the CMV infection status of the donors was unknown, age-related changes in expanded clonotypes may potentially have been confounded.

Library preparation was by 5' RACE. The listed sequencing device is Illumina HiSeq 2500. A second PCR of about 6 to 11 cycles was performed with a sample-barcoded 5' primer and a J-beta primer mix. Each TCR beta cDNA molecule received a unique molecular identifier from a template-switch 5' adaptor carrying 12 random nucleotides. At least 2.5 million CDR3-containing paired-end reads were obtained from each sample. First-strand cDNA synthesis was performed from all RNA using the Mint cDNA synthesis kit, with priming by a TRBC-specific oligonucleotide. All cDNA was treated with uracil-DNA glycosylase and then went through a first 18-cycle PCR with the universal primers M1SS and BC2_uni_R. For the original study's pipeline: For normalization, 1 million high-quality reads were randomly selected from each sample, with every read carrying a distinct molecular identifier. Reads with shared molecular identifiers were discarded instead of being binned into consensus sequences. MiTCR, with a Q25 quality threshold and the strictest error-elimination algorithm, was used for CDR3 identification, clonotype clustering and error correction. A nonparametric unseen species model using Euler transformation provided a lower-bound estimate of total TCR beta diversity. TCRdb took the public reads, trimmed them with fastp at Q25, ran MiXCR for clone calling and kept in-frame beta chains. Each CDR3 protein gets just one entry, which takes the most common genes and DNA from the rows behind it. The V and J calls come from TCRdb's annotation, not from the publication. Here the sample has some 1.1 million distinct CDR3 sequences; less than 45% occur a single time. The top ten clonotypes cover 13% of the sample.

For this clonotype: What antigen it recognizes has not been identified. No much larger clone exists at a distance of one base, and base qualities are not known.

Donors were under 40 systemically healthy Caucasian individuals from Russia aged about 6 to 100 years. Each donor gave ten milliliters of peripheral blood, collected into EDTA-treated Vacutainer tubes. Ficoll-Paque density-gradient centrifugation was used to isolate PBMCs, with at least 6 million per sample. Trizol reagent was used to extract total RNA from PBMCs, with at least 6 micrograms per sample. For every donor, flow cytometry on a PBMC aliquot measured the percentage of naive CD45RAhigh/CD27high T cells. Sequencing input: blood. The clonotype was recovered from a man between 18 and 35 years old in good health. The chain joins TRBV7-9 to TRBJ2-1, and TRBD1 may be the D gene, going by 5 matching bases. The J call may be faulty, since TRBJ2-7 better matches the DNA end. At the DNA level, the sequence is TGTGCCAGCAGCCCTCTCGGGTCCAGGGTCTCCTACAATGAGCAGTACTTC. It codes for CASSPLGSRVSYNEQYF.